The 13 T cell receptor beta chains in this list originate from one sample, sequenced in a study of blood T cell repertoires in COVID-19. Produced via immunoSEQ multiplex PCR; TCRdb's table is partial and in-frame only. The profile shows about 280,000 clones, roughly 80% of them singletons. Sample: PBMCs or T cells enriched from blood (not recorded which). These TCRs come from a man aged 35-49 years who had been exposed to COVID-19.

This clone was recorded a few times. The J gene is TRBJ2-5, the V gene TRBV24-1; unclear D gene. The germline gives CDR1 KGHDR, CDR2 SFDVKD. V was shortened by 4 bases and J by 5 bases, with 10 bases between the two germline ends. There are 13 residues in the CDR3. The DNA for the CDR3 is TGTGCCACCAGTGACAGGCTGTATGAGACCCAGTACTTC. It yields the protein CATSDRLYETQYF.

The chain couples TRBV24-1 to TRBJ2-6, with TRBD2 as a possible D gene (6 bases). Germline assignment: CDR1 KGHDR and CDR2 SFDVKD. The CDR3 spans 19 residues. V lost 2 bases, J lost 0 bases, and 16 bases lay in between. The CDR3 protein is CATSDSRGNAASGANVLTF. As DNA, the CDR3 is TGTGCCACCAGTGATTCCCGGGGGAATGCAGCCTCTGGGGCCAACGTCCTGACTTTC.

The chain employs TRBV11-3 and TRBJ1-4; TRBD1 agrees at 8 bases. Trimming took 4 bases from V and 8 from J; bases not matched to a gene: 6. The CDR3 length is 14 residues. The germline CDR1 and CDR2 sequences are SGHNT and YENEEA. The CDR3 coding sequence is TGTGCCAGCAGCTCCGGACAGGGTAGAGAAAAACTGTTTTTT. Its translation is CASSSGQGREKLFF.

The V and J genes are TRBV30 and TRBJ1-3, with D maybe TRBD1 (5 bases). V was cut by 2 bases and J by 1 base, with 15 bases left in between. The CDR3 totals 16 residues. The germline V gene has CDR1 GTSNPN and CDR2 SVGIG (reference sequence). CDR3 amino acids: CAWSLAGLFSGNTIYF. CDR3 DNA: TGTGCCTGGAGTTTGGCAGGGCTCTTTTCTGGAAACACCATATATTTT.

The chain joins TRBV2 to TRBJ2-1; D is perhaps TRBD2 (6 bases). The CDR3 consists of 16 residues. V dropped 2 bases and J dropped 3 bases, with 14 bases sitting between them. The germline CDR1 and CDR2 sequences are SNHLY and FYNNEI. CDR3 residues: CASSERWGSGYNEQFF. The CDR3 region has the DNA TGTGCCAGCAGTGAACGGTGGGGTAGCGGCTACAATGAGCAGTTCTTC.

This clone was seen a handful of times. In nucleotides, the CDR3 is TGTGCCAGCAGCCAACAGCGCCTCTATGGCTACACCTTC. It yields the protein CASSQQRLYGYTF. The chain employs TRBV3-1 (or the pseudogene TRBV3-2) and TRBJ1-2; the D is unclear. Trimming left V 2 bases short and J 4 bases short, with 8 bases between. Germline V lookup: CDR1 LGHDT, CDR2 YNNKEL (reference sequence). The CDR3 length is 13 residues.

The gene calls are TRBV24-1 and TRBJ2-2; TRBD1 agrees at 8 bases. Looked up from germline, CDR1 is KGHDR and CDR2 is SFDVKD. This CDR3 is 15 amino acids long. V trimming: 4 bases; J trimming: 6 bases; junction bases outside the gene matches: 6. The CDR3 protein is CATSEAGGNAGELFF. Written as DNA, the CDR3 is TGTGCCACCAGTGAGGCAGGGGGCAATGCCGGGGAGCTGTTTTTT.

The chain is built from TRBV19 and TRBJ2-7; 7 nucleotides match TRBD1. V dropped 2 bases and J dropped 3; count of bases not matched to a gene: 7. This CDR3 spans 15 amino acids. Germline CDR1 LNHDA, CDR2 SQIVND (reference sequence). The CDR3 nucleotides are TGTGCCAGTAGTATACTCACAGGGGTGGTCTACGAGCAGTACTTC. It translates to CASSILTGVVYEQYF.

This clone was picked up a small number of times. CDR3 nucleotide sequence: TGTGCCAGTAGTATAGGTAGCACAGGAGCGTCCTACGAGCAGTACTTC. It encodes CASSIGSTGASYEQYF. The chain links TRBV19 to TRBJ2-7; TRBD1 might be the D (5 bases). The CDR3 is 16 amino acids. Germline assignment: CDR1 LNHDA and CDR2 SQIVND (reference sequence). The V end lost 1 base, the J end lost 1 base, and 14 bases lay between the germline ends.

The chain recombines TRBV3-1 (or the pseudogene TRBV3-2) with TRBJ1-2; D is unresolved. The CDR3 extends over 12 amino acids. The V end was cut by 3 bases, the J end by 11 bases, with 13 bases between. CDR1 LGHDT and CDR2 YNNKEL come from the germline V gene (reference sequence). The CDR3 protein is CASSQATAEYTF. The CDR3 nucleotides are TGTGCCAGCAGCCAGGCCACAGCCGAGTACACCTTC.

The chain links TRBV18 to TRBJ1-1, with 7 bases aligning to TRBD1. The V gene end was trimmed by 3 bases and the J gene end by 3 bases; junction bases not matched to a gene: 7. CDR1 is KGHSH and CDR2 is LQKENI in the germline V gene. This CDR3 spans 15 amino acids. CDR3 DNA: TGTGCCAGCTCACCCCGAGAGGGGGCAGACACTGAAGCTTTCTTT. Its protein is CASSPREGADTEAFF.

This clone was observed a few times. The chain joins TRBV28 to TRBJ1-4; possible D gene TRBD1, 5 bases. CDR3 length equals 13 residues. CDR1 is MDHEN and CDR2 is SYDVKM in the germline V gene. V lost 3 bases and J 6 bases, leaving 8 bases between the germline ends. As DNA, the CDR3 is TGTGCCAGCAGTTTGGGGCAGGATGAAAAACTGTTTTTT. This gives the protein CASSLGQDEKLFF.

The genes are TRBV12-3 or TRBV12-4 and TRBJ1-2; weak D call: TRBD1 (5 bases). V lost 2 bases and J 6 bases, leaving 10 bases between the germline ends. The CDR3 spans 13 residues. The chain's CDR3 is CASSLSTGHGYTF. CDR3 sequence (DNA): TGTGCCAGCAGTTTAAGTACAGGACATGGCTACACCTTC.